The rows below give T cell receptor beta chains drawn from one sample of a study of regulatory T cells in long-lasting Graves disease. One entry per CDR3 protein results from TCRdb running MiXCR on the multiplex PCR reads. Here the sample spans 200,000 to 250,000 distinct CDR3 sequences, about 16% being singletons. The sample here was peripheral blood mononuclear cells (PBMCs), taken at new diagnosis, from a patient treated with antithyroid drugs. These receptors all stem from a female donor with Graves disease. CDR3s include the opening cysteine and the closing phenylalanine or tryptophan. Each record gives: CDR3 length, D gene, J gene, V gene, CDR3 protein. The D gene is left open where the match is weak.

cdr3_length: 14
d_call: TRBD2
j_call: TRBJ2-7
v_call: TRBV7-9
cdr3_aa: CAGSLLAGGYEQYF

cdr3_length: 17
d_call: TRBD1
j_call: TRBJ1-2
v_call: TRBV28
cdr3_aa: CASSFRDSVLTRGGYTF

cdr3_length: 16
d_call: TRBD1
j_call: TRBJ2-6
v_call: TRBV24-1
cdr3_aa: CATSDPQGDGANVLTF

cdr3_length: 14
d_call: TRBD1
j_call: TRBJ1-1
v_call: TRBV10-3
cdr3_aa: CAISQTGRDTEAFF

cdr3_length: 15
d_call: TRBD2
j_call: TRBJ2-1
v_call: TRBV12-3/TRBV12-4
cdr3_aa: CASRSTSGSYNEQFF

cdr3_length: 14
d_call: NA
j_call: TRBJ1-1
v_call: TRBV6-9
cdr3_aa: CASSLYHRGSEAFF

cdr3_length: 14
d_call: NA
j_call: TRBJ2-1
v_call: TRBV10-3
cdr3_aa: CAISEGANGLGQFF

cdr3_length: 15
d_call: NA
j_call: TRBJ1-4
v_call: TRBV5-4
cdr3_aa: CASSLRGGENEKLFF

cdr3_length: 16
d_call: NA
j_call: TRBJ2-3
v_call: TRBV11-2
cdr3_aa: CASSWRLGVSTDTQYF

cdr3_length: 14
d_call: TRBD1
j_call: TRBJ2-1
v_call: TRBV6-2/TRBV6-3
cdr3_aa: CASSVRQGDHEQFF

cdr3_length: 12
d_call: NA
j_call: TRBJ1-4
v_call: TRBV18
cdr3_aa: CASSPFAEKLFF

cdr3_length: 15
d_call: TRBD2
j_call: TRBJ2-1
v_call: TRBV11-3
cdr3_aa: CASSWLAGGSNEQFF

cdr3_length: 14
d_call: NA
j_call: TRBJ2-5
v_call: TRBV4-3
cdr3_aa: CASSQEPGRETQYF

cdr3_length: 14
d_call: NA
j_call: TRBJ1-1
v_call: TRBV28
cdr3_aa: CASSLRGMNTEAFF

cdr3_length: 13
d_call: NA
j_call: TRBJ2-7
v_call: TRBV6-1
cdr3_aa: CASRAGSSYEQYF

cdr3_length: 16
d_call: NA
j_call: TRBJ2-1
v_call: TRBV7-9
cdr3_aa: CASSHRPGTLYNEQFF

cdr3_length: 14
d_call: TRBD2
j_call: TRBJ2-1
v_call: TRBV10-3
cdr3_aa: CAIRSGGPYNEQFF

cdr3_length: 15
d_call: NA
j_call: TRBJ2-3
v_call: TRBV6-2/TRBV6-3
cdr3_aa: CASSYWGQGTDTQYF

cdr3_length: 15
d_call: TRBD2
j_call: TRBJ2-1
v_call: TRBV11-2
cdr3_aa: CASSWGGSSYNEQFF

cdr3_length: 12
d_call: TRBD1
j_call: TRBJ2-7
v_call: TRBV20-1
cdr3_aa: CSAIRQGYEQYF

cdr3_length: 13
d_call: NA
j_call: TRBJ2-7
v_call: TRBV15
cdr3_aa: CATSSRAYYEQYF

cdr3_length: 14
d_call: NA
j_call: TRBJ2-5
v_call: TRBV7-8
cdr3_aa: CASSLAGERETQYF

cdr3_length: 14
d_call: NA
j_call: TRBJ2-1
v_call: TRBV12-3/TRBV12-4
cdr3_aa: CASSFGGRWDEQFF

cdr3_length: 13
d_call: NA
j_call: TRBJ1-2
v_call: TRBV6-2/TRBV6-3
cdr3_aa: CASSEFMGNGYTF

cdr3_length: 15
d_call: NA
j_call: TRBJ1-6
v_call: TRBV19
cdr3_aa: CASSRGGSYNSPLHF

cdr3_length: 17
d_call: TRBD2
j_call: TRBJ2-1
v_call: TRBV19
cdr3_aa: CASSSAFGAGGYNEQFF

cdr3_length: 12
d_call: NA
j_call: TRBJ2-2
v_call: TRBV12-3/TRBV12-4
cdr3_aa: CASSLRYRELFF

cdr3_length: 13
d_call: NA
j_call: TRBJ1-5
v_call: TRBV20-1
cdr3_aa: CSALDSLNQPQHF

cdr3_length: 11
d_call: NA
j_call: TRBJ1-2
v_call: TRBV20-1
cdr3_aa: CSARLADGYTF

cdr3_length: 17
d_call: NA
j_call: TRBJ2-1
v_call: TRBV29-1
cdr3_aa: CSVEREDRDSFYNEQFF

cdr3_length: 16
d_call: NA
j_call: TRBJ1-1
v_call: TRBV11-2
cdr3_aa: CASNSMLGGMNTEAFF

cdr3_length: 16
d_call: TRBD2
j_call: TRBJ2-7
v_call: TRBV28
cdr3_aa: CASSLSGSGNVYEQYF

cdr3_length: 14
d_call: NA
j_call: TRBJ1-5
v_call: TRBV19
cdr3_aa: CATKEGLRSQPQHF

cdr3_length: 16
d_call: NA
j_call: TRBJ2-7
v_call: TRBV7-2
cdr3_aa: CASSLGGVAGTYEQYF

cdr3_length: 16
d_call: TRBD2
j_call: TRBJ2-7
v_call: TRBV2
cdr3_aa: CASSKSSGRGGYEQYF

cdr3_length: 14
d_call: NA
j_call: TRBJ2-1
v_call: TRBV6-1
cdr3_aa: CASRATGIYNEQFF

cdr3_length: 14
d_call: TRBD2
j_call: TRBJ2-7
v_call: TRBV7-9
cdr3_aa: CASSYSGRAYEQYF